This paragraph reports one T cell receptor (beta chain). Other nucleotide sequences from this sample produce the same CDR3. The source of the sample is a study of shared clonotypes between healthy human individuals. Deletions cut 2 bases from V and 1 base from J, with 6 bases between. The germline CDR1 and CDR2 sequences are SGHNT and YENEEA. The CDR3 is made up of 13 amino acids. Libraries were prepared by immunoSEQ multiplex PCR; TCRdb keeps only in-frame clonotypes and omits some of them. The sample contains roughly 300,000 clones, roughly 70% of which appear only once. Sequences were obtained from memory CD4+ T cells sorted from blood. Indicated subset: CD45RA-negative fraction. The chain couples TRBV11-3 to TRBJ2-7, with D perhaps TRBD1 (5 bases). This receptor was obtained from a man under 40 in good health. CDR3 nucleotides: TGTGCCAGCAGCTTAAGGGGTTCCTACGAGCAGTACTTC. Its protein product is CASSLRGSYEQYF.